Listed below are T cell receptor beta chains from one sample, sequenced in a study of radiation and T cells in renal cell carcinoma. Measured with immunoSEQ multiplex PCR; TCRdb has only the in-frame clones, and not every one. The top ten clones hold around 3% of a sample with roughly 120,000 clones, around 84% of them seen once. This sample comprised blood, obtained from a patient whose treatment included radiotherapy and nephrectomy. These receptors were obtained from a woman aged 60 to 75 with renal cell carcinoma. Both conserved end residues are part of each CDR3. The order of the fields is clone size, J gene, D gene, V gene, CDR3 DNA, CDR3 protein. The D gene is left open where the match is weak. Clone size is stated in some rows and not others, as once, few, many or a class when expanded.

. | TRBJ1-2 | . | TRBV30 | TGTGCCTGGATGGGGACGGGTGGCTACACCTTC | CAWMGTGGYTF
once | TRBJ1-3 | . | TRBV28 | TGTGCCAGCAGCCGACGGGTGACTGGAAACACCATATATTTT | CASSRRVTGNTIYF
. | TRBJ1-6 | . | TRBV14 | TGTGCCAGCAGCCAAGGACAGCTTAATTCACCCCTCCACTTT | CASSQGQLNSPLHF
. | TRBJ1-6 | . | TRBV27 | TGTGCCAGCAGTAAAGTCTATCATTCACCCCTCCACTTT | CASSKVYHSPLHF
. | TRBJ1-2 | . | TRBV14 | TGTGCCAGCAGCCAAGGAGCTAGGACGGGCTACAACTATGGCTACACCTTC | CASSQGARTGYNYGYTF
few | TRBJ1-1 | . | TRBV28 | TGTGCCAGCAGCCTTGGGGTACGAAACACTGAAGCTTTCTTT | CASSLGVRNTEAFF
. | TRBJ1-1 | . | TRBV19 | TGTGCCAGTAGTATAATGGGGCAAGGCACTGAAGCTTTCTTT | CASSIMGQGTEAFF
. | TRBJ2-7 | . | TRBV30 | TGTGCCTGGAGTACGACAGGGACTCACCACGAGCAGTACTTC | CAWSTTGTHHEQYF
. | TRBJ2-3 | . | TRBV7-6 | TGTGCCAGCAGCTTAGTGGACGGATATAGCACAGATACGCAGTATTTT | CASSLVDGYSTDTQYF
. | TRBJ1-1 | . | TRBV2 | TGTGCCAGCAGTCTCGGGCTGATGAACACTGAAGCTTTCTTT | CASSLGLMNTEAFF
. | TRBJ1-1 | . | TRBV4-3 | TGCGCCAGCAGCCAAGACGGGGCCGGGGGCACTGAAGCTTTCTTT | CASSQDGAGGTEAFF
. | TRBJ2-7 | . | TRBV11-2 | TGTGCCAGCAGCTTAACCAGGGGGGCCTCCTACGAGCAGTACTTC | CASSLTRGASYEQYF
. | TRBJ2-7 | TRBD1 | TRBV6-6 | TGTGCCAGCAGTTACAGTAGAGGACAGGGGGCTTACGAGCAGTACTTC | CASSYSRGQGAYEQYF
. | TRBJ2-1 | . | TRBV5-1 | TGCGCCAGCAGCTTGGGACTAGTATCTAATGAGCAGTTCTTC | CASSLGLVSNEQFF
. | TRBJ2-4 | . | TRBV30 | TGTGCCTGGAGTCGACAGGGACTAGCCAAAAACATTCAGTACTTC | CAWSRQGLAKNIQYF
. | TRBJ2-3 | . | TRBV9 | TGTGCCAGCTCGGCCGGGGGCACAGATACGCAGTATTTT | CASSAGGTDTQYF
. | TRBJ2-3 | . | TRBV6-5 | TGTGCCAGCAGTTCTAGAGACACGCAGTATTTT | CASSSRDTQYF
few | TRBJ1-1 | . | TRBV23-1 | TGCGCCAGCAGTCTGGGACGGCCTTCCACTGAAGCTTTCTTT | CASSLGRPSTEAFF
. | TRBJ2-1 | TRBD1 | TRBV5-5 | TGTGCCAGCAGCCCAGGGACAGGCTCCTACAATGAGCAGTTCTTC | CASSPGTGSYNEQFF
. | TRBJ2-7 | TRBD1 | TRBV5-1 | TGCGCCAGCAGCTTCGGGTGGGACAGGGACTCCTACGAGCAGTACTTC | CASSFGWDRDSYEQYF
once | TRBJ1-5 | TRBD1 | TRBV6-5 | TGTGCCAGCAGAGACAGGGGGGAAAATCAGCCCCAGCATTTT | CASRDRGENQPQHF
once | TRBJ1-2 | . | TRBV15 | TGTGCCACCAGTCCGGGGCTCGGCTATGGCTACACCTTC | CATSPGLGYGYTF
. | TRBJ2-2 | TRBD2 | TRBV4-2 | TGTGCCAGCAGCCGGGGGACTAGCGGGAGCGGCACCGGGGAGCTGTTTTTT | CASSRGTSGSGTGELFF
. | TRBJ1-6 | . | TRBV11-2 | TGTGCCAGCAGCTTAGGGCAGCGGGCGAGCTCCTATAATTCACCCCTCCACTTT | CASSLGQRASSYNSPLHF
. | TRBJ2-1 | . | TRBV28 | TGTGCCAGCAGGGGAGGAGTTAGCTCCTACAATGAGCAGTTCTTC | CASRGGVSSYNEQFF
. | TRBJ2-7 | . | TRBV7-9 | TGTGCCAGCAGCCCTACGGGACCCAGCTACGAGCAGTACTTC | CASSPTGPSYEQYF
. | TRBJ2-7 | . | TRBV4-1 | TGCGCCAGCAGCCCCGGTTATGCGGACTACGAGCAGTACTTC | CASSPGYADYEQYF
. | TRBJ1-2 | . | TRBV5-6 | TGTGCCAGCAGCTTGGGAGGGCCCAACTATGGCTACACCTTC | CASSLGGPNYGYTF
once | TRBJ2-1 | TRBD2 | TRBV5-1 | TGCGCCAGCAGCTTGAGCCTAGCGGGCGATGAGCAGTTCTTC | CASSLSLAGDEQFF